The 10 T cell receptor beta chains reported below all come from one sample, sequenced in a study of blood T cells in healthy people across ages. Then a second PCR, running roughly 6 to 12 cycles, was carried out with a sample-barcoded 5' primer and a J-beta primer mix. TCRdb re-analysed the 5' RACE reads in MiXCR, keeping a single row per CDR3 protein. In the table there are some 760,000 distinct CDR3 sequences, roughly 25% of which are singletons. Another study also made use of these data, one on T cells of mothers and their children.

Sequencing input: blood. The receptors stem from a boy aged 10-17 years in good health.

This sequence joins TRBV7-2 and TRBJ2-3; D is possibly TRBD1 (5 bases). V gave up 3 bases and J gave up 0 bases, with 13 bases separating them. Germline values: CDR1 SGHTA, CDR2 FQGNSA. The CDR3 runs to 16 residues. The CDR3, as DNA: TGTGCCAGCAGCTTTTCTAGTGGGGCCAGCACAGATACGCAGTATTTT. This gives the protein CASSFSSGASTDTQYF.

As DNA, the CDR3 is TGCAGTCAGAGGACTAGCACAGATACGCAGTATTTT. It is translated as CSQRTSTDTQYF. The chain recombines TRBV29-1 with TRBJ2-3, with D maybe TRBD2 (5 bases). The CDR3 sequence is 12 residues long. Germline V gene lookup returns CDR1 SQVTM and CDR2 ANQGSEA.

This clonotype has a handful of counts. CDR3 region: CASRRFDSSGANVLTF. The CDR3 coding sequence is TGTGCCAGCAGACGTTTTGATTCCTCTGGGGCCAACGTCCTGACTTTC. This rearrangement joins TRBV27 to TRBJ2-6; D unclear. Trimming left V 6 bases short and J 0 bases short, with 12 bases between. CDR1 MNHEY and CDR2 SMNVEV come from the germline V gene (reference sequence). The CDR3 runs to 16 residues.

This clonotype turned up a few times. The gene calls are TRBV20-1 and TRBJ2-7; the match to TRBD1 covers 7 bases. The V gene end was trimmed by 6 bases and the J gene end by 5 bases; junction bases not matched to a gene: 10. The CDR3 loop spans 13 amino acids. The germline V gene has CDR1 DFQATT and CDR2 SNEGSKA (reference sequence). CDR3 sequence reads: CSADPGGLHEQYF. The CDR3 DNA reads TGCAGTGCGGATCCAGGGGGTCTTCACGAGCAGTACTTC.

In its sample, this clonotype was seen a few times. The genes are TRBV7-9 and TRBJ2-5; D remains unclear. Per germline, CDR1 SEHNR and CDR2 FQNEAQ (reference sequence). V lost 5 bases to trimming and J lost 5 bases, with 9 bases between them. This CDR3 region has 12 residues. For the CDR3, the DNA is TGTGCCAGCAGCCCAATGGGGGAGACCCAGTACTTC. This sequence encodes CASSPMGETQYF.

This clonotype has a handful of counts. This sequence joins TRBV29-1 and TRBJ2-7, with 10 bases identical to TRBD1. Germline V gene sequence: CDR1 SQVTM, CDR2 ANQGSEA. The CDR3 loop spans 15 amino acids. V shed 7 bases, J shed 4 bases, and the junction held 13 bases outside the gene matches. The CDR3, as DNA: TGCAGCGACGTCGCGATCCGGGACAGGGGTTACGAGCAGTACTTC. Its translation: CSDVAIRDRGYEQYF.

This rearrangement joins TRBV5-6 to TRBJ2-5; 7 bases are a match to TRBD2. CDR3 length: 15 residues. Germline V gives CDR1 SGHDT, CDR2 YYEEEE. The trim removed 0 bases at V and 3 bases at J, leaving 5 bases unmatched. The CDR3 bases are TGTGCCAGCAGCTTGGGACTCCTAGCGGAAGAGACCCAGTACTTC. Protein product: CASSLGLLAEETQYF.

The J gene is TRBJ2-7, the V gene TRBV5-6; 7 bases map to TRBD2. Germline V gene lookup returns CDR1 SGHDT and CDR2 YYEEEE. The length of the CDR3 is 15 residues. Trimming cost V 3 bases and J 4 bases; bases outside gene matches: 10. CDR3 in DNA: TGTGCCAGCAGCTCTCAACACGGGGGAGGGTACGAGCAGTACTTC. This gives the protein CASSSQHGGGYEQYF.

In this sample, this clonotype turned up a few times. The chain is built from TRBV20-1 and TRBJ2-1, with 9 nucleotides matching TRBD1. The V and J ends lost 2 bases and 8 bases, in that order; junction bases with no gene match: 7. CDR3 length equals 14 residues. Germline CDR1 DFQATT, CDR2 SNEGSKA (reference sequence). The CDR3 nucleotides read TGCAGTGCTAGACAACGGGACAGGGACCATGAGCAGTTCTTC. Protein sequence: CSARQRDRDHEQFF.

This clonotype was seen more than once but under ten times. The chain joins TRBV29-1 to TRBJ1-1, with a tentative D call TRBD1 (6 bases). Trimming removed 6 bases from V and 0 bases from J, with 14 bases in between. Per the germline V gene, CDR1 is SQVTM and CDR2 is ANQGSEA. The CDR3 length is 14 residues. CDR3 in amino acids: CSVDLEGVNTEAFF. The CDR3 DNA is TGCAGCGTGGACCTCGAGGGGGTGAACACTGAAGCTTTCTTT.